This TCR beta chain was identified during a study of OX40 agonist ivuxolimab in advanced cancers. Whole-study results and caveats: With doses of 0.1-3.0 mg/kg, partial responders showed among the lowest clonal expansion.

Trimming removed 5 bases at V and 2 bases at J, with 12 bases between. There are 15 residues in the CDR3. Germline V gene lookup returns CDR1 LNHDA and CDR2 SQIVND (reference sequence). The repertoire was sequenced with immunoSEQ multiplex PCR; TCRdb's copy has only in-frame clones and lacks some. The sample has 65,000 to 85,000 clones, about 87% seen once. With respect to this clone: Its antigen remains unknown.

Sequencing was performed on CD4+ or CD8+ T cells sorted from blood, taken in a trial of the OX40 agonist ivuxolimab. The chain links TRBV19 to TRBJ2-2; a weak D match, TRBD1 (6 bases). The sequence was collected from an adult with an advanced solid tumor such as melanoma, head and neck, liver or kidney cancer. The CDR3 DNA reads TGTGCCAGTAGTCCCGGACAGCCAAACACCGGGGAGCTGTTTTTT. It specifies CASSPGQPNTGELFF.